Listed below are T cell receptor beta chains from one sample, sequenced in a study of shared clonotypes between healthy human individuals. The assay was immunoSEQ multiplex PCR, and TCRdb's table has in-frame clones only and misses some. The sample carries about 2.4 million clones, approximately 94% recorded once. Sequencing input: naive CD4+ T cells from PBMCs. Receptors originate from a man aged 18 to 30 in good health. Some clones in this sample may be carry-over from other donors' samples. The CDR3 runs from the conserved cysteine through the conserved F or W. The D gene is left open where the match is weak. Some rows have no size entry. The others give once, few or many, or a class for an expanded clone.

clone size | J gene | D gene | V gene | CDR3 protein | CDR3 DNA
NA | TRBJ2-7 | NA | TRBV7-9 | CASSNPQRGQYF | TGTGCCAGCAGCAACCCTCAACGCGGGCAGTACTTC
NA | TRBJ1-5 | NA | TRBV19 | CASSMAGDSNQPQHF | TGTGCCAGTAGTATGGCGGGGGATAGCAATCAGCCCCAGCATTTT
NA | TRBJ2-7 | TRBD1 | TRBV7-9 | CASSRGTGGSEQYF | TGTGCCAGCAGCCGGGGGACAGGGGGCAGCGAGCAGTACTTC
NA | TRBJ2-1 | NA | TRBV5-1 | CASSLRSLSYNEQFF | TGCGCCAGCAGCTTGCGGTCTCTTTCCTACAATGAGCAGTTCTTC
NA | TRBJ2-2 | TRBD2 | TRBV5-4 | CASSLVRLAGTGELFF | TGTGCCAGCAGCTTGGTGAGGCTAGCGGGAACCGGGGAGCTGTTTTTT
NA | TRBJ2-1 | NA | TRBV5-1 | CASSLGGGAYEQFF | TGCGCCAGCAGCTTGGGAGGCGGCGCCTATGAGCAGTTCTTC
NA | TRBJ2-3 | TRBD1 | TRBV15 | CATSKTGRDTQYF | TGTGCCACCAGCAAGACAGGGCGAGATACGCAGTATTTT
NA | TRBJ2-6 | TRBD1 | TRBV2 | CASRRQGSGANVLTF | TGTGCCAGCAGGCGACAGGGGTCTGGGGCCAACGTCCTGACTTTC
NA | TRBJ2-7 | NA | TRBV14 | CASSVRIGFEQYF | TGTGCCAGCAGCGTCAGAATCGGTTTTGAGCAGTACTTC
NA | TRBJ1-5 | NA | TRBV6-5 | CASSYSRTANQPQHF | TGTGCCAGCAGTTACTCGAGGACAGCCAATCAGCCCCAGCATTTT
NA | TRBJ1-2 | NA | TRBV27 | CASSLWGNYGYTF | TGTGCCAGCAGTTTGTGGGGAAATTATGGCTACACCTTC
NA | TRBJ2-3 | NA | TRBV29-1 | CSVKGTVTDTQYF | TGCAGCGTTAAGGGGACGGTCACAGATACGCAGTATTTT
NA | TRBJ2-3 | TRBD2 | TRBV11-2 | CASTDRAEGLAGVDTQYF | TGTGCCAGCACCGATCGAGCCGAAGGACTAGCGGGAGTAGATACGCAGTATTTT
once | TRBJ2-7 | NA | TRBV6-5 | CASRPGTAVYEQYF | TGTGCCAGCAGACCCGGGACCGCCGTCTACGAGCAGTACTTC
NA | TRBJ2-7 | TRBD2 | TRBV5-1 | CASSPRTSGSYEQYF | TGCGCCAGCAGCCCACGGACTAGCGGCTCCTACGAGCAGTACTTC
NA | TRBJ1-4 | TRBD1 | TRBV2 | CASRDRGRAEKLFF | TGTGCCAGCAGGGACAGGGGGCGTGCCGAAAAACTGTTTTTT
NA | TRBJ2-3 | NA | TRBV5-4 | CASSLENTQYF | TGTGCCAGCAGCTTGGAGAATACGCAGTATTTT
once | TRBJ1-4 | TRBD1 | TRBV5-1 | CASSLVGQGEKLFF | TGCGCCAGCAGCTTGGTGGGACAGGGAGAAAAACTGTTTTTT
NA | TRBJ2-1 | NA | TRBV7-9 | CASSLARDTLNEQFF | TGTGCCAGCAGCTTAGCCCGAGACACGCTGAATGAGCAGTTCTTC
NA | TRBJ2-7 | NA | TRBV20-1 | CSADRNEQYF | TGCAGTGCTGATAGGAACGAGCAGTACTTC
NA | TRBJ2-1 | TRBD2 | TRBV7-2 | CASSQGLSNNEQFF | TGTGCCAGCAGCCAGGGACTATCCAACAATGAGCAGTTCTTC
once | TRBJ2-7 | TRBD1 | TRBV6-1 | CASSGGQGNSEQYF | TGTGCCAGCAGTGGGGGACAGGGAAATTCCGAGCAGTACTTC
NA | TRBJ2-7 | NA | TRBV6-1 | CASRVPGVGEQYF | TGTGCCAGCAGAGTTCCAGGGGTGGGCGAGCAGTACTTC
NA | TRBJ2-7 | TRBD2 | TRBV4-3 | CASSQDLGTSGKQYF | TGCGCCAGCAGCCAAGATCTTGGGACTAGCGGCAAGCAGTACTTC
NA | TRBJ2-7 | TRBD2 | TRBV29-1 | CSVELAGRRGGEQYF | TGCAGCGTTGAATTAGCGGGACGCCGTGGGGGGGAGCAGTACTTC
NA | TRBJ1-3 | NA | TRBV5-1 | CASSQGTVGNTIYF | TGCGCCAGCAGCCAGGGGACGGTTGGAAACACCATATATTTT
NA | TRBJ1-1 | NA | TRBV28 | CASSLIQGSEAFF | TGTGCCAGCAGTTTAATACAGGGCTCTGAAGCTTTCTTT
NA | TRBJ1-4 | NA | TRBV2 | CASSERMLSYEKLFF | TGTGCCAGCAGTGAAAGGATGCTGTCCTATGAAAAACTGTTTTTT
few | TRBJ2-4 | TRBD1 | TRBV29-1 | CSASTTGVGNIQYF | TGCAGCGCCTCAACGACAGGGGTCGGGAACATTCAGTACTTC